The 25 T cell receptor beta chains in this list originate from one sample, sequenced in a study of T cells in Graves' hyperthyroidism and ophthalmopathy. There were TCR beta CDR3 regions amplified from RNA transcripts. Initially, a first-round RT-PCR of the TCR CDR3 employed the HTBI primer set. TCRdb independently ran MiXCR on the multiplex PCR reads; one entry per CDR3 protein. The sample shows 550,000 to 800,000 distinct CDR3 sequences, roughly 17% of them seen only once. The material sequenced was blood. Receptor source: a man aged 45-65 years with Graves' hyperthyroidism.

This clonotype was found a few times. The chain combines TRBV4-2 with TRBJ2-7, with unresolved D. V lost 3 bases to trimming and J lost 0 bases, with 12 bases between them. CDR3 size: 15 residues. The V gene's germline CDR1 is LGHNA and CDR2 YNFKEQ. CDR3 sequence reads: CASSQSIQSSYEQYF. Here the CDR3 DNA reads TGTGCCAGCAGCCAGTCCATCCAGAGCTCCTACGAGCAGTACTTC.

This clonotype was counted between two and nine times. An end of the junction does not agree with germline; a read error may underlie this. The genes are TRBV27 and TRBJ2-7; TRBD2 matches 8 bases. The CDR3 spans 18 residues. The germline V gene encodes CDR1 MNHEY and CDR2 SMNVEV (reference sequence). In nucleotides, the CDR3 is TGTGCCAGCAGTTTCCCGGGACTAGGAAGGGAGCGTGGCTACGGGCAGTACTTC. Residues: CASSFPGLGRERGYGQYF.

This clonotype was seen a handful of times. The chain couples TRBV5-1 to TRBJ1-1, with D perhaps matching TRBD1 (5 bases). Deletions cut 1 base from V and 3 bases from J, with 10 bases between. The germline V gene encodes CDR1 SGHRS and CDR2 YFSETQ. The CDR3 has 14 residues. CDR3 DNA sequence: TGCGCCAGCAGCTTGTGGGGGTACGACACTGAAGCTTTCTTT. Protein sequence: CASSLWGYDTEAFF.

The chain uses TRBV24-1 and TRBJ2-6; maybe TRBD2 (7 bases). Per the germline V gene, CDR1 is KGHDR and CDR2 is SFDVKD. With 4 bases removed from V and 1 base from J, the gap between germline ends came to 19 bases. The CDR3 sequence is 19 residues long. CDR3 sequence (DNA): TGTGCCACCAGTGACCCCCCCGGGGGGCTTGGATCTGGGGCCAACGTCCTGACTTTC. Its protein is CATSDPPGGLGSGANVLTF.

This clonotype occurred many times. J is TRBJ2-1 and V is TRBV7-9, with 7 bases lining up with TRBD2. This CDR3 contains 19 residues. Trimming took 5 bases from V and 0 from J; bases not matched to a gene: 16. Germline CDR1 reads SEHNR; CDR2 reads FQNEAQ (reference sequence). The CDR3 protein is CASSRGGLADTYSYNEQFF. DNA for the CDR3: TGTGCCAGCAGCAGAGGAGGTCTAGCGGACACCTACTCCTACAATGAGCAGTTCTTC.

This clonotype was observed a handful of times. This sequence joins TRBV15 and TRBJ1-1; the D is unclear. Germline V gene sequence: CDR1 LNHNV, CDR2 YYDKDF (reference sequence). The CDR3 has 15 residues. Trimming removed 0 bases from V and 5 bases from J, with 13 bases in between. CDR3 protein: CATSRDGRRKTEAFF. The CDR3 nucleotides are TGTGCCACCAGCAGAGATGGGCGCCGTAAAACTGAAGCTTTCTTT.

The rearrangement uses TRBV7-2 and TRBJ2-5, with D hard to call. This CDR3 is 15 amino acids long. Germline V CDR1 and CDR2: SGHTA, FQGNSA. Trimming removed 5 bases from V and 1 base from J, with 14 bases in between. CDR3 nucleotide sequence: TGTGCCAGCAGCATACAGACAAGGCCCCAAGAGACCCAGTACTTC. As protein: CASSIQTRPQETQYF.

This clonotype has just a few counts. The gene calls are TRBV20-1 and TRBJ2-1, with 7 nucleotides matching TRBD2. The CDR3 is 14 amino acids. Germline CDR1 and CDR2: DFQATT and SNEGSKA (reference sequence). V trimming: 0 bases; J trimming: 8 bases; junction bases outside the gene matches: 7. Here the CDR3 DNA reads TGCAGTGCTAGAGAGGCGGGAGAGAGAGATGAGCAGTTCTTC. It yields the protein CSAREAGERDEQFF.

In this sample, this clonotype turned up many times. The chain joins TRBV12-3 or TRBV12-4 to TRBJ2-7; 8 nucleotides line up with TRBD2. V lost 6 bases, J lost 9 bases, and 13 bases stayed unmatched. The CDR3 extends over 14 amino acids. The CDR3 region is CASSPRSGGQGQYF. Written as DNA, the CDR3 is TGTGCCAGCAGCCCCCGGTCGGGGGGGCAAGGGCAGTACTTC.

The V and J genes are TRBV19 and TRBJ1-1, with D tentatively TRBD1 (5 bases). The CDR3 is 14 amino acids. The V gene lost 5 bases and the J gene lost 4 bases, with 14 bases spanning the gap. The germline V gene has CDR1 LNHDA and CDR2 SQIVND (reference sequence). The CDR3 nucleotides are TGTGCCAGTAGTGAGTACGGGGGGGGCACTGAAGCTTTCTTT. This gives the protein CASSEYGGGTEAFF.

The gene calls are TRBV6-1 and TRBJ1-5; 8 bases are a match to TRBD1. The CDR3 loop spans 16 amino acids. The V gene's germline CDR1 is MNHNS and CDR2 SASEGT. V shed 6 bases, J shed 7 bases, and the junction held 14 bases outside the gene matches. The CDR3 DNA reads TGTGCCAGCAGACGTACTAGGACAGGGATTCGGCAGCCCCAGCATTTT. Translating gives CASRRTRTGIRQPQHF.

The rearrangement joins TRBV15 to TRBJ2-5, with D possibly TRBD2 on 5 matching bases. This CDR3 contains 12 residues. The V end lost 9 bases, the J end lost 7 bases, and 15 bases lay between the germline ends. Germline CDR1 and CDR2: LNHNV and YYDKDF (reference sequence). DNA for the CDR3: TGTGCCACTAAAGACCACGCGGGGACCCAGTACTTC. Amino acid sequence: CATKDHAGTQYF.

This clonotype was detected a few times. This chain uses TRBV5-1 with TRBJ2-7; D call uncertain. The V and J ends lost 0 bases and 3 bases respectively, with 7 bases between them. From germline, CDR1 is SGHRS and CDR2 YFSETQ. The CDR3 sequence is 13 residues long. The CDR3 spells CASSLVQLYEQYF. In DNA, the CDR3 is TGCGCCAGCAGCTTGGTTCAACTCTACGAGCAGTACTTC.

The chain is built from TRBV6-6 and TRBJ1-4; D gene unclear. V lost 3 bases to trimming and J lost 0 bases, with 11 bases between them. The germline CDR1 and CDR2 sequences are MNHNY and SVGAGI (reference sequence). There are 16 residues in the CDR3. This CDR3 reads CASSYSSSPTNEKLFF. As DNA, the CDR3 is TGTGCCAGCAGTTATTCGTCCAGCCCAACTAATGAAAAACTGTTTTTT.

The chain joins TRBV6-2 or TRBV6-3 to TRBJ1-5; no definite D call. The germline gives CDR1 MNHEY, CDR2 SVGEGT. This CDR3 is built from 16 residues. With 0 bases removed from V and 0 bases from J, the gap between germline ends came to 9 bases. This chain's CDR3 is CASSYSGSYSNQPQHF. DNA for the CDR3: TGTGCCAGCAGTTACTCGGGTAGCTATAGCAATCAGCCCCAGCATTTT.

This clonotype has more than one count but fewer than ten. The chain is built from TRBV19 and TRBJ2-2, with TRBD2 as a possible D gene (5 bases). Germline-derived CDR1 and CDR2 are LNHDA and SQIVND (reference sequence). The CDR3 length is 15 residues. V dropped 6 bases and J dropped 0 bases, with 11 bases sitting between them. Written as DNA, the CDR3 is TGTGCCAGTAGGGAAAGCGGCGCGAACACCGGGGAGCTGTTTTTT. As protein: CASRESGANTGELFF.

The CDR3 bases are TGTGCCAGTAGGGGACTAGCGGGAGACTCGGGCGAGCAGTACTTC. Its protein product is CASRGLAGDSGEQYF. This chain uses TRBV19 with TRBJ2-7, with 14 bases matching TRBD2. The trim removed 6 bases at V and 6 bases at J, leaving 7 bases unmatched. CDR3 length: 15 amino acids. CDR1 is LNHDA and CDR2 is SQIVND in the germline V gene (reference sequence).

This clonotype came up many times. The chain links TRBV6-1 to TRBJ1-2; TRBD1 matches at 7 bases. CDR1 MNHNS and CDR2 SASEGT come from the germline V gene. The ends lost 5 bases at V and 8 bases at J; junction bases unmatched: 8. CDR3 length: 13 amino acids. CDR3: CASSPDRVNGYTF. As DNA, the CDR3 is TGTGCCAGCAGTCCTGACAGGGTGAACGGCTACACCTTC.

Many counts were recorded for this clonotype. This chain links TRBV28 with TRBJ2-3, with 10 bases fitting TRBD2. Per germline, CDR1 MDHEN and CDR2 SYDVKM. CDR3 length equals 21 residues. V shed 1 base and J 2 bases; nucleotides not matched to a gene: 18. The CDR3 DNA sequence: TGTGCCAGCAGTTTATCTTTAATGGGATACGGGACTAGCGTTATCACAGATACGCAGTATTTT. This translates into CASSLSLMGYGTSVITDTQYF.

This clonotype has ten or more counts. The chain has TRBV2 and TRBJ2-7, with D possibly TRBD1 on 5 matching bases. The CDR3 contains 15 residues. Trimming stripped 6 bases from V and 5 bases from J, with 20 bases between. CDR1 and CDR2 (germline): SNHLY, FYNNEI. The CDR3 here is CASSNNMDIIDEQYF. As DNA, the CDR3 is TGTGCCAGCAGCAACAACATGGACATTATCGACGAGCAGTACTTC.

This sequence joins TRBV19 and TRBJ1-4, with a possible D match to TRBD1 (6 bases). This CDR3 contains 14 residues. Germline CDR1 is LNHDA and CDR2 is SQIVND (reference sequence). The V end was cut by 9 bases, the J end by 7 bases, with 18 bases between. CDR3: CASTWGGAGEKLFF. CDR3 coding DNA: TGTGCCAGCACCTGGGGGGGCGCCGGTGAAAAACTGTTTTTT.

The CDR3: CATSRDMGEPQHF. The CDR3 DNA reads as TGTGCCACCAGCAGAGATATGGGTGAGCCCCAGCATTTT. V is TRBV15 and J is TRBJ1-5; D ambiguous. The ends were cut back, 0 bases at V and 8 bases at J, with 8 bases in the middle. There are 13 residues in the CDR3. Germline V gives CDR1 LNHNV, CDR2 YYDKDF (reference sequence).

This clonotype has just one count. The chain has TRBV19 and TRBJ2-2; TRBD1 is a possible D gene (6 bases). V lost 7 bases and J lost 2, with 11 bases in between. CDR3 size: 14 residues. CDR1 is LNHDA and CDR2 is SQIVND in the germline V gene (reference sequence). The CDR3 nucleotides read TGTGCCAGTACCCCGGACAGAAACACCGGGGAGCTGTTTTTT. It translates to CASTPDRNTGELFF. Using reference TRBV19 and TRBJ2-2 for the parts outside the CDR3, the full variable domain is DGGITQSPKYLFRKEGQNVTLSCEQNLNHDAMYWYRQDPGQGLRLIYYSQIVNDFQKGDIAEGYSVSREKKESFPLTVTSAQKNPTAFYLCASTPDRNTGELFFGEGSRLTVL.

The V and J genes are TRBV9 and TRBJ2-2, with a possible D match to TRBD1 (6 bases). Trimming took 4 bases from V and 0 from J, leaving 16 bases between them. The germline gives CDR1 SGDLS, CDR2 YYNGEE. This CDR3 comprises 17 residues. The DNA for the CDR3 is TGTGCCAGCAGCCCACGAACCTGGACAGCGAACACCGGGGAGCTGTTTTTT. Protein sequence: CASSPRTWTANTGELFF.

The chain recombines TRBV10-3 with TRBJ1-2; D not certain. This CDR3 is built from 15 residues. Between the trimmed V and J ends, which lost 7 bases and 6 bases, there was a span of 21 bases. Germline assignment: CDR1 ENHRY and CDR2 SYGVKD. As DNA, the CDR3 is TGTGCCATCACCCTAAGTGTGGGTCTCGTTGATGGCTACACCTTC. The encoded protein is CAITLSVGLVDGYTF.